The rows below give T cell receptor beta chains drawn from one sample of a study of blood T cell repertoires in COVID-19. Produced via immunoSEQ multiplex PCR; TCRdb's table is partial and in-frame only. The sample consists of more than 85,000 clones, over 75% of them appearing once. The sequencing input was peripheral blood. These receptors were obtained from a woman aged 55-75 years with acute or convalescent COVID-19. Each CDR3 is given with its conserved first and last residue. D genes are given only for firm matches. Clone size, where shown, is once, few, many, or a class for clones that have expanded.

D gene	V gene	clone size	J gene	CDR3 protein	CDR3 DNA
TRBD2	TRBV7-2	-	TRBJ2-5	CASSLRGGRDPTQYF	TGTGCCAGCAGCTTAAGGGGCGGGAGGGACCCGACCCAGTACTTC
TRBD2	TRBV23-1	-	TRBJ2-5	CASIRGSRRETQYF	TGCGCCAGCATTCGCGGGAGTAGGAGGGAGACCCAGTACTTC
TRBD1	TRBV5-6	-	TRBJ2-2	CASSLLRRQGRTGELFF	TGTGCCAGCAGCTTGCTCCGTCGACAGGGACGCACCGGGGAGCTGTTTTTT
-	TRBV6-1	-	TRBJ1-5	CASSEGEERLGLYSNQPQHF	TGTGCCAGCAGTGAAGGAGAGGAAAGGCTCGGCCTATATAGCAATCAGCCCCAGCATTTT
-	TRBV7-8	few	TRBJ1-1	CASSLLGQNTEAFF	TGTGCCAGCAGCCTCCTTGGACAGAACACTGAAGCTTTCTTT
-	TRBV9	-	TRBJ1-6	CASSSGGSPLHF	TGTGCCAGCAGCTCCGGAGGATCACCCCTCCACTTT
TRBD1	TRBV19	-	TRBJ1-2	CASSIGTGGYGYTF	TGTGCCAGTAGTATAGGGACAGGGGGCTATGGCTACACCTTC
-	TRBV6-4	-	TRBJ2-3	CASSVAGGTDTQYF	TGTGCCAGCAGTGTAGCAGGGGGGACAGATACGCAGTATTTT
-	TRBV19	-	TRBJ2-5	CASRPYGGTQETQYF	TGTGCCAGTAGACCCTACGGCGGGACCCAAGAGACCCAGTACTTC
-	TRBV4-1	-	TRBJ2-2	CASSQEGSGTGELFF	TGCGCCAGCAGCCAAGAGGGCTCTGGCACCGGGGAGCTGTTTTTT
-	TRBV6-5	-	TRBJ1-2	CASSQFPGANYGYTF	TGTGCCAGCAGTCAATTCCCGGGAGCTAACTATGGCTACACCTTC
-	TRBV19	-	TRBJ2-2	CASSIRVDTGELFF	TGTGCCAGTAGTATACGAGTTGACACCGGGGAGCTGTTTTTT
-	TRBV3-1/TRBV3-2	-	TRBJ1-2	CASSHQGNYGYTF	TGTGCCAGCAGCCACCAGGGAAACTATGGCTACACCTTC
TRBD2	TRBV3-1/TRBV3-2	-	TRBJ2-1	CASSLGLAGQSYNEQFF	TGTGCCAGCAGCTTGGGACTAGCGGGACAGTCCTACAATGAGCAGTTCTTC
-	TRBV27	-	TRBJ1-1	CASSFSGYTEAFF	TGTGCCAGCAGTTTTTCGGGGTACACTGAAGCTTTCTTT
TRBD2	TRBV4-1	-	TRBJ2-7	CASSQELGLADYEQYF	TGCGCCAGCAGCCAGGAGCTGGGACTAGCGGATTACGAGCAGTACTTC
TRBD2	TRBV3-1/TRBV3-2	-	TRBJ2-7	CASSQGRPAIGTSGVYEQYF	TGTGCCAGCAGCCAAGGGAGGCCCGCCATCGGGACTAGCGGGGTCTACGAGCAGTACTTC
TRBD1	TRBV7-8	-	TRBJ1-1	CASSLKGQGALAEAFF	TGTGCCAGCAGCTTAAAGGGACAGGGGGCACTGGCTGAAGCTTTCTTT
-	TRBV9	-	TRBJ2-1	CASSVEGEQFF	TGTGCCAGCAGCGTAGAGGGGGAGCAGTTCTTC
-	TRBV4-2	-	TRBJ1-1	CASSSLNSGSTEAFF	TGTGCCAGCAGCTCCCTAAACTCCGGGAGCACTGAAGCTTTCTTT